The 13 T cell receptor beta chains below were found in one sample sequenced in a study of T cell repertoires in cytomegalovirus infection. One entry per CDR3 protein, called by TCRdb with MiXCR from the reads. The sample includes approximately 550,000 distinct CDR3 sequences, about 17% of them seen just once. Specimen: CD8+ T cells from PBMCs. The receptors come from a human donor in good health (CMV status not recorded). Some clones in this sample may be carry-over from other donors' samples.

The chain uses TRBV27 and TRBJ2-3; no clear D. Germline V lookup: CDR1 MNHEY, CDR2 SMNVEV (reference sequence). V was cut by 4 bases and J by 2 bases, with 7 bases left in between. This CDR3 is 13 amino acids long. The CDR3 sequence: CASSYAPTDTQYF. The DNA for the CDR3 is TGTGCCAGCAGTTATGCACCCACAGATACGCAGTATTTT.

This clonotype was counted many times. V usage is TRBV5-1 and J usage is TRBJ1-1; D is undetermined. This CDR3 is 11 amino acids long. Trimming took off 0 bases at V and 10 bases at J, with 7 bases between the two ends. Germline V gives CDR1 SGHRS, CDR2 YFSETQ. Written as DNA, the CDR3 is TGCGCCAGCAGCTTGGGGCGAGGAGCTTTCTTT. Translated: CASSLGRGAFF. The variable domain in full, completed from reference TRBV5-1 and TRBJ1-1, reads KAGVTQTPRYLIKTRGQQVTLSCSPISGHRSVSWYQQTPGQGLQFLFEYFSETQRNKGNFPGRFSGRQFSNSRSEMNVSTLELGDSALYLCASSLGRGAFFGQGTRLTVV.

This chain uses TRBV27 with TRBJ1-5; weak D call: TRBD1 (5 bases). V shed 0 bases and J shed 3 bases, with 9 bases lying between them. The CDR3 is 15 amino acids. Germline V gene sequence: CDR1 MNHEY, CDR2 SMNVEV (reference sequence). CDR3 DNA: TGTGCCAGCAGTTTATCGGGGGGTATCAATCAGCCCCAGCATTTT. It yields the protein CASSLSGGINQPQHF.

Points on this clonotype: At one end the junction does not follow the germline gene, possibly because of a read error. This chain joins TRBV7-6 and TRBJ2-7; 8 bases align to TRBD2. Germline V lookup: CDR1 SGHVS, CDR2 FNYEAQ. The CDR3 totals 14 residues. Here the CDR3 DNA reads TGTGCTAGCAGCTTAGAGGGACTAGGGAGCGAGCAGTACTTC. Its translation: CASSLEGLGSEQYF.

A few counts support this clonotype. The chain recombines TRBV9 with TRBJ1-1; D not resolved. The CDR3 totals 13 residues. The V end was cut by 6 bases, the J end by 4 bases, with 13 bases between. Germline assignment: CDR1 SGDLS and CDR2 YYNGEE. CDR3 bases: TGTGCCAGCAAAGGCCCGGAGGCCACTGAAGCTTTCTTT. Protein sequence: CASKGPEATEAFF.

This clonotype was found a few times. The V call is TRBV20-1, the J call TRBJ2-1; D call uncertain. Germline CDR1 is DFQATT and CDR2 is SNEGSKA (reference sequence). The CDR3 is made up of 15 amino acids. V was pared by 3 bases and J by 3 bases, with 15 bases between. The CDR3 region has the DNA TGCAGTGCTAGTGGGGTCATCCAACTCTACAATGAGCAGTTCTTC. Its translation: CSASGVIQLYNEQFF.

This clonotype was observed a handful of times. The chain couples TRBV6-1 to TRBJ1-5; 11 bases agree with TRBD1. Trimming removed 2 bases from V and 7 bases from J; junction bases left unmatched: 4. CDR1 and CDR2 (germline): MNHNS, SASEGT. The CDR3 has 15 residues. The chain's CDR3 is CASSEWDRGLQPQHF. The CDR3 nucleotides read TGTGCCAGCAGTGAATGGGACAGGGGGTTACAGCCCCAGCATTTT.

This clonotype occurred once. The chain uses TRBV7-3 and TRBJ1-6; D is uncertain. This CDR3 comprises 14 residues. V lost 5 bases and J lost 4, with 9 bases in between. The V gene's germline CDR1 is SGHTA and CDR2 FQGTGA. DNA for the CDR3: TGTGCCAGCAGCCCTTCGAGGTATAATTCACCCCTCCACTTT. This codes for CASSPSRYNSPLHF.

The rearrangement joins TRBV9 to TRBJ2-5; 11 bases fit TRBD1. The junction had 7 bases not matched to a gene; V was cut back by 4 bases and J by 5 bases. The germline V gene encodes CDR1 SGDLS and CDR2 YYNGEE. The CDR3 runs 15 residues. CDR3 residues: CASSTAGTGGETQYF. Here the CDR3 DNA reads TGTGCCAGCAGCACCGCCGGGACAGGGGGTGAGACCCAGTACTTC.

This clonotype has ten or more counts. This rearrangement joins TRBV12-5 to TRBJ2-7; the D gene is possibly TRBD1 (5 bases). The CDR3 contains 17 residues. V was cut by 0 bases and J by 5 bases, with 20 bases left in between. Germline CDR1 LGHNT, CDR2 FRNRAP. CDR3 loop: CASGLVHQTGIYNEQYF. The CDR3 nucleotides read TGTGCTAGTGGTTTGGTGCACCAAACAGGTATCTATAACGAGCAGTACTTC.

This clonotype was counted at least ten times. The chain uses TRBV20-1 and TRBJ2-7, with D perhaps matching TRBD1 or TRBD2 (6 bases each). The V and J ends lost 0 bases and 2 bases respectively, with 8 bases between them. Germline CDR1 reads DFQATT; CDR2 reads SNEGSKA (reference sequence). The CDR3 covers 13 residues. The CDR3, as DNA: TGCAGTGCTAGAGAAGGGGGGCCCTACGAGCAGTACTTC. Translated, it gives CSAREGGPYEQYF.

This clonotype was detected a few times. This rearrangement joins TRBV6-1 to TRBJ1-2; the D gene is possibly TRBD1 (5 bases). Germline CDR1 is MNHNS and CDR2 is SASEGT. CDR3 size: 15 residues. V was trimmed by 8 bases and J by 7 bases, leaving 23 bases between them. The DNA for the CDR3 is TGTGCCAGCCTGTCCTTGGAGGGAGGGGCGGGTGGCTACACCTTC. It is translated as CASLSLEGGAGGYTF.

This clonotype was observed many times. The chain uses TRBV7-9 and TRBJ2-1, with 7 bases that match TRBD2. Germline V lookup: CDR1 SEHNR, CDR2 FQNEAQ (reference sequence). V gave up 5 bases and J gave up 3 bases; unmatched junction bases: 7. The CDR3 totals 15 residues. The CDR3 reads CASSALLAYYNEQFF. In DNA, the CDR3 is TGTGCCAGCAGCGCTTTACTAGCGTACTACAATGAGCAGTTCTTC.